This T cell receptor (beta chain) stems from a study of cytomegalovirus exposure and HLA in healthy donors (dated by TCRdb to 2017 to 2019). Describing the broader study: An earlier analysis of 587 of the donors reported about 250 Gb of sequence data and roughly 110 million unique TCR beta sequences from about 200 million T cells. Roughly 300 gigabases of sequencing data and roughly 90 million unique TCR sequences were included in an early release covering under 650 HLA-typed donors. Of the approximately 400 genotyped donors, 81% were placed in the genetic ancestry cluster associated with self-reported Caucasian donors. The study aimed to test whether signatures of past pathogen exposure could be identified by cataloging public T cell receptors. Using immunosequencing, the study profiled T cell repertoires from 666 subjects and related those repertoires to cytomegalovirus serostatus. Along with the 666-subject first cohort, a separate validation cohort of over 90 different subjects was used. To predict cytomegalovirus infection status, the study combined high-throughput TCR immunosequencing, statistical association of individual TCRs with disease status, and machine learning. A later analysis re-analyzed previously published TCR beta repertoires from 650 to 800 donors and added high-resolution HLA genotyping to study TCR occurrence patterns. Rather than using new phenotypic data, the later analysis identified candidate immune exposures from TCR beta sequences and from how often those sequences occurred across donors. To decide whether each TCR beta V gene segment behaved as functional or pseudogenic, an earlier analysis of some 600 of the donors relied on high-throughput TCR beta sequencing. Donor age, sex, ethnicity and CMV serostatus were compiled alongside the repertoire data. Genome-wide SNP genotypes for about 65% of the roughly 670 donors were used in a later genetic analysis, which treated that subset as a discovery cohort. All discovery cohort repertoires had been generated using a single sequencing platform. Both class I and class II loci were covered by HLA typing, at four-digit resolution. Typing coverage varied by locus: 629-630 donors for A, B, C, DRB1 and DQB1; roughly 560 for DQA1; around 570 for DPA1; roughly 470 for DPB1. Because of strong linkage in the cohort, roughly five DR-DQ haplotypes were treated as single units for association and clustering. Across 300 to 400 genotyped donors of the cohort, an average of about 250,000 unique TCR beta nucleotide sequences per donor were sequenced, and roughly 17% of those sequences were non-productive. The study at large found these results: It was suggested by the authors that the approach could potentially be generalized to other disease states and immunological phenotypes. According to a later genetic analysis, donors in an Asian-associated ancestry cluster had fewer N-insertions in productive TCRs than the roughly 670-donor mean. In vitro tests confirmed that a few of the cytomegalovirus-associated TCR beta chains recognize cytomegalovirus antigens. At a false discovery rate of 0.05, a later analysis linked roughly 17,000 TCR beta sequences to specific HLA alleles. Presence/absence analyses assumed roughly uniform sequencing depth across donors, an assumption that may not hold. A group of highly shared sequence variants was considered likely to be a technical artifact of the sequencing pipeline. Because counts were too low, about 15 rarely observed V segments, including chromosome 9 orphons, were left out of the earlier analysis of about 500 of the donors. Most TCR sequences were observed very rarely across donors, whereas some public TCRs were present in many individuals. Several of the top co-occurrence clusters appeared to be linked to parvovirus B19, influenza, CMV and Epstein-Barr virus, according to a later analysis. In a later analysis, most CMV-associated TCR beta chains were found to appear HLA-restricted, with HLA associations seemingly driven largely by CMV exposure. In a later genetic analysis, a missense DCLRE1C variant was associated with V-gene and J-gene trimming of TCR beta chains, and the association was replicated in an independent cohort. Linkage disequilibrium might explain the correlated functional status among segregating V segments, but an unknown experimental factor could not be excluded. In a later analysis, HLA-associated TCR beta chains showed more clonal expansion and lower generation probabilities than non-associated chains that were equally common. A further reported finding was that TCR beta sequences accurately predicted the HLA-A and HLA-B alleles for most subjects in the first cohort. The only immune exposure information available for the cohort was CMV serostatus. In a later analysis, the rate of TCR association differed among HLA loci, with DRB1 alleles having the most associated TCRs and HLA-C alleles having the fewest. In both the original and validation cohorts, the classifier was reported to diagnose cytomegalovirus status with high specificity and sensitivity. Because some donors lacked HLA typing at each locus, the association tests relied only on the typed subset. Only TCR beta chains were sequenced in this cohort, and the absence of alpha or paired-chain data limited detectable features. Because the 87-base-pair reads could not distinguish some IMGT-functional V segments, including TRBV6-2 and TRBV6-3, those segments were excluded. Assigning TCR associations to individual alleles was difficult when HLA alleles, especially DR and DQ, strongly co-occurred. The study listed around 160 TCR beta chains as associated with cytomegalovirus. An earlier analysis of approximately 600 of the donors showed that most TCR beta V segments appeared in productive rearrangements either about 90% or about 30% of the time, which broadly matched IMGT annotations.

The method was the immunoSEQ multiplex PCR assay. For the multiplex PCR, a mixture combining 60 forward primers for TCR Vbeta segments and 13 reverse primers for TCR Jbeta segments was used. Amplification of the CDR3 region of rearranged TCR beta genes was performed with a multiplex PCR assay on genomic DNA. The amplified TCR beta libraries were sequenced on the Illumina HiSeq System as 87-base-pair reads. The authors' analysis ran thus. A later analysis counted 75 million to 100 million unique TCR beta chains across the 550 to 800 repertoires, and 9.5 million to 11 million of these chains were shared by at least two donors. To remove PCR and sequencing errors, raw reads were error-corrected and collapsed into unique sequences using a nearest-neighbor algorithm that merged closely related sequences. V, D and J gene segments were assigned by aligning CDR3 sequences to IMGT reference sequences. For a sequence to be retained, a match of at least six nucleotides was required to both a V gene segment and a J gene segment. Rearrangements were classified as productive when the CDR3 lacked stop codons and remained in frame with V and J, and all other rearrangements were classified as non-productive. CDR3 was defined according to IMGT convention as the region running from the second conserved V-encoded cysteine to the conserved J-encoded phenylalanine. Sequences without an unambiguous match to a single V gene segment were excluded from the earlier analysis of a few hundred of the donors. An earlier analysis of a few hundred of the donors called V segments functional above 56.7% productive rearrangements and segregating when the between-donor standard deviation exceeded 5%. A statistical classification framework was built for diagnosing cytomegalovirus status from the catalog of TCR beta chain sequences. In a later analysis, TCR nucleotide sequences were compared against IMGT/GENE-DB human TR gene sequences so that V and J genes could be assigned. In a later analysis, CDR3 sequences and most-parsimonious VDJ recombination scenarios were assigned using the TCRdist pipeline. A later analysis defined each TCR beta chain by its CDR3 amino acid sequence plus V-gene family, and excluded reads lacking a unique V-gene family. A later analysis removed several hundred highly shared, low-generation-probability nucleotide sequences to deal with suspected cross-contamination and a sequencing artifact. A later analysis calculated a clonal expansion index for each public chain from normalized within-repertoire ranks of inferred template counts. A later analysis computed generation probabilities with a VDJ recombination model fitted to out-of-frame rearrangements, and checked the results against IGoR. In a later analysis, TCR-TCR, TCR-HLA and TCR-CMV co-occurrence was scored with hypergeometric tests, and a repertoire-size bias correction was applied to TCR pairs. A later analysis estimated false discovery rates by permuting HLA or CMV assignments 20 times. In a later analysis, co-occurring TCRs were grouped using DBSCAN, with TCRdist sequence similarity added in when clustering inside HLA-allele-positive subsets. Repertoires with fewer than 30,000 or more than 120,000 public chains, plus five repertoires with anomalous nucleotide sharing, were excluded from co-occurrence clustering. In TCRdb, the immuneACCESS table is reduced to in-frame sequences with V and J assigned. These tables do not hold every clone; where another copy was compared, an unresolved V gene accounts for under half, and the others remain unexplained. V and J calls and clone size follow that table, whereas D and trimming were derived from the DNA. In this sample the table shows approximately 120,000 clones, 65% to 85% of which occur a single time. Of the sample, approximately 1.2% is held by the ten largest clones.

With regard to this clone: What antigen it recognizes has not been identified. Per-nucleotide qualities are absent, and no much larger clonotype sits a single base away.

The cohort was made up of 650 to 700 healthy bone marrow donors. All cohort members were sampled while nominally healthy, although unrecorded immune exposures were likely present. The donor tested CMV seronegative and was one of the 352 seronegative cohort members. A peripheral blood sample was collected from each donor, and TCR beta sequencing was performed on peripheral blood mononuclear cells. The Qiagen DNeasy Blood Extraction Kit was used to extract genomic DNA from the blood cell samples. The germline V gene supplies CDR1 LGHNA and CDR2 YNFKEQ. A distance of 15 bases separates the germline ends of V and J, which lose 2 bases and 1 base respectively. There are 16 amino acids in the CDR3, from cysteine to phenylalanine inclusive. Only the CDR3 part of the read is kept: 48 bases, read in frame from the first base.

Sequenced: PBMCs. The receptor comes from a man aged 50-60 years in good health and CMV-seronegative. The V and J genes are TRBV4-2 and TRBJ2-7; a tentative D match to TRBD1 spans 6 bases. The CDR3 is CASSQPIGQYSYEQYF. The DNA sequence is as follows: TGTGCCAGCAGCCAACCTATAGGACAGTATTCCTACGAGCAGTACTTC.